One sample yielded the 25 T cell receptor beta chains listed below, sequenced in a study of T cells in Graves' hyperthyroidism and ophthalmopathy. Amplification targeted TCR beta CDR3 regions from RNA transcripts. Using the HTBI primer set, a first-round RT-PCR was run on the TCR CDR3. Using its own MiXCR run on the multiplex PCR reads, TCRdb lists one record per CDR3 protein. Among about half a million distinct CDR3 sequences, approximately 25% were seen once, and the ten largest hold about 10%. The sample was blood. The receptors come from a woman aged 30 to 39 with Graves' ophthalmopathy.

This clonotype was observed many times. The chain links TRBV5-1 to TRBJ1-2; 7 bases are shared with TRBD1. The CDR3 length is 14 residues. Germline-derived CDR1 and CDR2 are SGHRS and YFSETQ. V shed 2 bases and J 4 bases; nucleotides not matched to a gene: 5. CDR3 loop: CASSFLRQGYGYTF. As DNA, the CDR3 is TGCGCCAGCAGCTTCCTAAGACAGGGCTATGGCTACACCTTC.

At least ten counts were recorded for this clonotype. J is TRBJ1-1 and V is TRBV12-3 or TRBV12-4, with 9 bases matching TRBD1. V was clipped by 4 bases and J by 4 bases; unmatched bases: 4. This CDR3 has 14 residues. CDR3 in DNA: TGTGCCAGCAGTTCCGGACAGGGGATCACTGAAGCTTTCTTT. Its protein product is CASSSGQGITEAFF.

This clonotype was seen only a few times. The chain recombines TRBV6-5 with TRBJ2-2; D is undetermined. CDR3 length equals 14 residues. V dropped 4 bases and J dropped 0 bases, with 6 bases sitting between them. Germline CDR1 reads MNHEY; CDR2 reads SVGAGI. CDR3 in amino acids: CASSLIANTGELFF. For the CDR3, the DNA is TGTGCCAGCAGTTTGATCGCGAACACCGGGGAGCTGTTTTTT.

This clonotype has a single count. The chain recombines TRBV20-1 with TRBJ2-7; 8 bases match TRBD1. V dropped 3 bases and J dropped 4; count of bases not matched to a gene: 5. CDR1 is DFQATT and CDR2 is SNEGSKA in the germline V gene (reference sequence). The length of the CDR3 is 13 residues. The CDR3 DNA reads TGCAGTGCTAGCGGGGACAGGTATTACGAGCAGTACTTC. Protein sequence: CSASGDRYYEQYF.

Many counts were recorded for this clonotype. This rearrangement joins TRBV12-3 or TRBV12-4 to TRBJ2-7, with 12 bases aligning to TRBD1. This CDR3 region has 18 residues. The V segment lost 6 bases and the J segment 4 bases; nucleotides outside the gene matches: 16. The DNA for the CDR3 is TGTGCCAGCAGCCCGGGACAGGGGGCAGAACTAGGCGGTTACGAGCAGTACTTC. Its translation: CASSPGQGAELGGYEQYF.

J is TRBJ2-5 and V is TRBV6-1; the D is unclear. The CDR3 length is 15 residues. Trimming stripped 4 bases from V and 5 bases from J, with 17 bases between. Germline-derived CDR1 and CDR2 are MNHNS and SASEGT. This CDR3 is CASSGRQVLRETQYF. Written as DNA, the CDR3 is TGTGCCAGCAGTGGCCGGCAGGTACTTCGGGAGACCCAGTACTTC.

Many counts were recorded for this clonotype. The chain joins TRBV7-9 to TRBJ2-4, with 7 positions matching TRBD1. The CDR3 is 17 residues long. V was pared by 3 bases and J by 2 bases, with 10 bases of the junction left unmatched. Germline V gene sequence: CDR1 SEHNR, CDR2 FQNEAQ (reference sequence). In DNA, the CDR3 is TGTGCCAGCAGCTTCCAACAGGGGAAGGGGTCCAAAAACATTCAGTACTTC. Amino acids: CASSFQQGKGSKNIQYF.

This clonotype was counted at least ten times. The gene calls are TRBV13 and TRBJ2-7; D not resolved. CDR1 and CDR2 from the germline V gene are PRHDT and FYEKMQ (reference sequence). With 5 bases removed from V and 3 bases from J, the gap between germline ends came to 11 bases. The CDR3 is 13 amino acids. The CDR3 DNA is TGTGCCAGCAGCGCCGAAACAGACTACGAGCAGTACTTC. This gives the protein CASSAETDYEQYF.

This clonotype was observed a handful of times. This rearrangement joins TRBV4-3 to TRBJ1-3; D remains unclear. The germline gives CDR1 LGHNA, CDR2 YSLEER. The V end lost 0 bases, the J end lost 4 bases, and 16 bases lay between the germline ends. CDR3 size: 17 residues. Here the CDR3 DNA reads TGCGCCAGCAGCCAAGATTGGACCCCATCGACCGGAAACACCATATATTTT. Residues: CASSQDWTPSTGNTIYF.

This clonotype was seen many times. The gene calls are TRBV5-1 and TRBJ1-1; tentatively, D is TRBD1 (6 bases). V shed 4 bases and J shed 0 bases, with 13 bases lying between them. The CDR3 has 15 residues. CDR1 is SGHRS and CDR2 is YFSETQ in the germline V gene. CDR3 protein: CASSETGPLNTEAFF. CDR3 nucleotides: TGCGCCAGCAGCGAGACAGGACCCCTGAACACTGAAGCTTTCTTT.

The chain carries TRBV19 and TRBJ1-5; D call uncertain. The ends were cut back, 4 bases at V and 6 bases at J, with 16 bases in the middle. This CDR3 spans 15 amino acids. CDR1 and CDR2 from the germline V gene are LNHDA and SQIVND (reference sequence). In DNA form, the CDR3 reads TGTGCCAGTAGTACTGCCCCCGATCCGGGTCAGCCCCAGCATTTT. Translation: CASSTAPDPGQPQHF.

This clonotype was found many times. The rearrangement joins TRBV29-1 to TRBJ2-2; TRBD1 agrees at 10 bases. The CDR3 contains 15 residues. From germline, CDR1 is SQVTM and CDR2 ANQGSEA. J lost 6 bases, V lost 3 bases, and 7 bases had no gene match. The CDR3 spells CSVERTGGLSGELFF. In DNA, the CDR3 is TGCAGCGTTGAGAGGACAGGGGGATTATCCGGGGAGCTGTTTTTT.

The chain combines TRBV5-1 with TRBJ2-7, with TRBD1 matching over 10 bases. The germline V gene has CDR1 SGHRS and CDR2 YFSETQ. V shed 3 bases, J shed 0 bases, and the junction held 9 bases outside the gene matches. This CDR3 comprises 17 residues. Here the CDR3 DNA reads TGCGCCAGCAGCTCCCGGGACAGGGGCCTGACCTCCTACGAGCAGTACTTC. Translation: CASSSRDRGLTSYEQYF.

At least ten counts were recorded for this clonotype. This chain connects TRBV6-1 to TRBJ1-5; D may be TRBD1 (6 bases). The V and J ends lost 0 bases and 5 bases respectively, with 11 bases between them. Germline-derived CDR1 and CDR2 are MNHNS and SASEGT. CDR3 length: 15 amino acids. CDR3: CASSEADSPYQPQHF. The DNA of the CDR3 is TGTGCCAGCAGTGAAGCGGACAGTCCTTATCAGCCCCAGCATTTT.

This clonotype has at least ten counts. V and J are TRBV20-1 and TRBJ1-2; tentative D call: TRBD1 (5 bases). There are 11 residues in the CDR3. V gave up 6 bases and J gave up 4 bases, with 9 bases separating them. Germline V gene sequence: CDR1 DFQATT, CDR2 SNEGSKA (reference sequence). CDR3 sequence (DNA): TGCAGTGCGCCCGGGACCTATGGCTACACCTTC. Amino acid sequence: CSAPGTYGYTF.

This clonotype was seen at least ten times. The rearrangement uses TRBV28 and TRBJ1-1; D is possibly TRBD1 (6 bases). This CDR3 is built from 13 residues. Germline CDR1 and CDR2: MDHEN and SYDVKM. The ends were cut back, 5 bases at V and 5 bases at J, with 12 bases in the middle. CDR3 DNA: TGTGCCAGCAGTGAAGGCACAGGGACTGAAGCTTTCTTT. Its translation is CASSEGTGTEAFF.

The chain carries TRBV29-1 and TRBJ1-1; D possibly corresponds to TRBD1 (6 bases). Trimming pared 6 bases from V and 0 bases from J, leaving 11 bases between. The length of the CDR3 is 13 residues. The germline V gene has CDR1 SQVTM and CDR2 ANQGSEA. Here the CDR3 reads CSVADRLNTEAFF. CDR3 sequence (DNA): TGCAGCGTGGCAGACAGGTTGAACACTGAAGCTTTCTTT.

This clonotype was recorded many times. The CDR3 protein is CASSSWGRSTYEQYF. CDR3 nucleotide sequence: TGTGCCAGCAGTTCCTGGGGACGGTCGACCTACGAGCAGTACTTC. The chain has TRBV27 and TRBJ2-7; D possibly uses TRBD1 or TRBD2 (5 bases each). CDR1 and CDR2 from the germline V gene are MNHEY and SMNVEV (reference sequence). Trimming removed 4 bases at V and 2 bases at J, with 15 bases between. This CDR3 spans 15 amino acids.

Ten or more counts support this clonotype. The chain's CDR3 is CSARVWENTEAFF. The CDR3 DNA sequence: TGCAGTGCTAGAGTCTGGGAGAACACTGAAGCTTTCTTT. This chain connects TRBV20-1 to TRBJ1-1; D uncertain. CDR3 length: 13 residues. The V end was cut by 1 base, the J end by 1 base, with 7 bases between. Germline CDR1 and CDR2: DFQATT and SNEGSKA (reference sequence).

This clonotype appeared many times. The genes are TRBV6-5 and TRBJ1-2; D call uncertain. Trimming stripped 0 bases from V and 1 base from J, with 9 bases between. The CDR3 runs 15 residues. The V gene's germline CDR1 is MNHEY and CDR2 SVGAGI. The CDR3 is CASSYSIHVNYGYTF. The CDR3 region has the DNA TGTGCCAGCAGTTACTCGATCCACGTTAACTATGGCTACACCTTC.

This clonotype was observed at least ten times. The chain links TRBV30 to TRBJ1-1, with D possibly matching TRBD1 (5 bases). V was pared by 0 bases and J by 6 bases, with 14 bases between. Per the germline V gene, CDR1 is GTSNPN and CDR2 is SVGIG (reference sequence). The CDR3 has 14 amino acids. The CDR3 region is CAWSVRTTLPEAFF. The CDR3 DNA is TGTGCCTGGAGTGTAAGGACAACATTACCTGAAGCTTTCTTT.

This clonotype was seen ten or more times. The V call is TRBV2, the J call TRBJ2-1; 7 bases are a match to TRBD2. V was pared by 5 bases and J by 8 bases, with 15 bases of the junction left unmatched. CDR1 and CDR2 (germline): SNHLY, FYNNEI. The CDR3 length is 16 residues. CDR3 DNA sequence: TGTGCCAGCAGTATCCGGGGGTGGGGGGGTTTGGATGAGCAGTTCTTC. The encoded protein is CASSIRGWGGLDEQFF.

This clonotype was picked up many times. The rearrangement joins TRBV6-1 to TRBJ1-5, with TRBD1 identical over 7 bases. Germline V gene sequence: CDR1 MNHNS, CDR2 SASEGT. This CDR3 is 13 amino acids long. V was pared by 9 bases and J by 5 bases, with 7 bases of the junction left unmatched. The CDR3 is CASRQGPYQPQHF. The CDR3 bases are TGTGCCAGTAGACAGGGCCCCTATCAGCCCCAGCATTTT.

A remark on this clonotype: A single base separates this from a much larger clone, so it may be a read error. CDR3 in amino acids: CSASGDMNTEAFF. Here the CDR3 DNA reads TGCAGTGCTAGCGGAGATATGAACACTGAAGCTTTCTTT. The chain recombines TRBV20-1 with TRBJ1-1, with unresolved D. The V gene's germline CDR1 is DFQATT and CDR2 SNEGSKA (reference sequence). This CDR3 contains 13 residues. Deletions cut 3 bases from V and 0 bases from J, with 8 bases between.

This clonotype was recorded many times. The CDR3 protein is CASRRTGALMNTEAFF. Written as DNA, the CDR3 is TGTGCCAGCAGACGGACAGGGGCGCTGATGAACACTGAAGCTTTCTTT. This sequence joins TRBV6-1 and TRBJ1-1; 9 bases agree with TRBD1. Germline V gives CDR1 MNHNS, CDR2 SASEGT. The V segment lost 6 bases and the J segment 0 bases; nucleotides outside the gene matches: 8. CDR3 length equals 16 residues.